This T cell receptor (beta chain) was observed in a study of identical twins. This clonotype has a count of ten or more. Antigen specificity is unknown. Each CDR3 protein gets one entry after TCRdb re-called the 5' RACE reads with MiXCR. The sample lists some 710,000 distinct CDR3 sequences; approximately 6% were seen once. Study-level results: Alpha sequences that were out-of-frame and twin-shared showed an excess of low generation probability. Surplus twin overlap in beta out-of-frame sequences was less pronounced. Findings came from cross-sectional statistics, without long-term follow-up of donors.

CDR1 SGHRS and CDR2 YFSETQ come from the germline V gene. V lost 4 bases to trimming and J lost 4 bases, with 13 bases between them. The CDR3 consists of 14 residues. The rearrangement links TRBV5-1 to TRBJ2-3; possibly TRBD1 for D (6 bases). Sequencing was performed on naive T cells sorted from blood. This clonotype originated in a man aged 18 to 29 in good health. Here the CDR3 DNA reads TGCGCCAGCAGCGCCATACAGGGCGCAGATACGCAGTATTTT. As protein: CASSAIQGADTQYF. Full variable domain (outside the CDR3, taken from reference TRBV5-1 and TRBJ2-3): KAGVTQTPRYLIKTRGQQVTLSCSPISGHRSVSWYQQTPGQGLQFLFEYFSETQRNKGNFPGRFSGRQFSNSRSEMNVSTLELGDSALYLCASSAIQGADTQYFGPGTRLTVL.